The clone carrying this TCR beta chain was found a few times. Its cognate antigen is unknown. The sample originates from a study of post-analysis software for immune sequencing data. Study-level background: Patients had relapsing-remitting, secondary progressive or progressive-relapsing multiple sclerosis; some lacked subtype.

Study-wide results and limits: F-measure co-clustering was strong for batch-matched samples. A handful of TRBV segments were significantly more frequent in patients than in controls. TRBV5-6, TRBV5-1 and TRBV20-1 were among these segments. People with multiple sclerosis had a significantly lower normalized Chao1 diversity than controls did.

The library was made from cDNA and included unique molecular identifiers. The source material, 1 to 10 million T cells, gave rise to approximately 520,000 cDNA molecules. TCRdb recomputed calls from the PCR reads with MiXCR, one row per CDR3 protein. The top ten clones hold about 11% of a sample with approximately 690,000 distinct CDR3 sequences, 59% of them seen once. The ends were cut back, 2 bases at V and 2 bases at J, with 11 bases in the middle. CDR3 size: 15 residues. Germline CDR1 reads LGHNA; CDR2 reads YSLEER. The rearrangement joins TRBV4-3 to TRBJ2-3, with unresolved D. This TCR derives from a girl aged 2 to 9 with multiple sclerosis. The sample consisted of blood. CDR3 residues: CASSQRWGFTDTQYF. Written as DNA, the CDR3 is TGCGCCAGCAGCCAACGTTGGGGTTTCACAGATACGCAGTATTTT.